The clone carrying this T cell receptor beta chain was seen many times. This entry comes from a study of prognosis after radiotherapy for stage I lung cancer. On the study more broadly: Histology showed adenocarcinoma in roughly 12 patients versus squamous cell carcinoma in seven. The radiotherapy was SBRT split into 3 to 5 fractions, giving a biologically effective dose of at least 100 Gy.

The germline V and J ends were trimmed by 1 base and 7 bases, with 7 bases remaining between them. This CDR3 has 12 amino acids. The V gene's germline CDR1 is SGHTA and CDR2 FQGNSA. Multiplex PCR, run in two rounds, amplified TCR beta CDR3 from genomic DNA. First-round PCR amplification was performed with primers specific to each TRBV and TRBJ gene. MiXCR was run by TCRdb on the multiplex PCR reads, yielding one entry per CDR3 protein. The sample has 45,000 to 60,000 distinct CDR3 sequences, around a third seen once. The clonotype was recovered from a donor over 45 with non-small cell lung cancer. The source material was PBMCs, sampled before or after stereotactic body radiation therapy (not recorded which). The chain uses TRBV7-2 and TRBJ2-5; D is unclear. In DNA form, the CDR3 reads TGTGCCAGCAGCTTAGAGGAGCGGACCCAGTACTTC. This sequence encodes CASSLEERTQYF.